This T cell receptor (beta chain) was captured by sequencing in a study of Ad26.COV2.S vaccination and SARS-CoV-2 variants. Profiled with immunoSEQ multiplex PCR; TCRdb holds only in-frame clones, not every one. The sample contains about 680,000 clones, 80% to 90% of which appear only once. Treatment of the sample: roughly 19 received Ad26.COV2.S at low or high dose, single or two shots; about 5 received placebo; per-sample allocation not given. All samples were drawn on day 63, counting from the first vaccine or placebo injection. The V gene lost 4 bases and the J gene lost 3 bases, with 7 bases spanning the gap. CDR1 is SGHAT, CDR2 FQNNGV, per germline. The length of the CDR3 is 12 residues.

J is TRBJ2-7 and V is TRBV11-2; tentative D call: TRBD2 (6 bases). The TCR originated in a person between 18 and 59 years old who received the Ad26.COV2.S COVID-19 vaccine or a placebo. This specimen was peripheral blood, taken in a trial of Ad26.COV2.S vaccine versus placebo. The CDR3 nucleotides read TGTGCCAGCAGCTGGGGGGACTACGAGCAGTACTTC. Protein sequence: CASSWGDYEQYF. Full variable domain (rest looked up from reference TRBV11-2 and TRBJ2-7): EAGVAQSPRYKIIEKRQSVAFWCNPISGHATLYWYQQILGQGPKLLIQFQNNGVVDDSQLPKDRFSAERLKGVDSTLKIQPAKLEDSAVYLCASSWGDYEQYFGPGTRLTVT.